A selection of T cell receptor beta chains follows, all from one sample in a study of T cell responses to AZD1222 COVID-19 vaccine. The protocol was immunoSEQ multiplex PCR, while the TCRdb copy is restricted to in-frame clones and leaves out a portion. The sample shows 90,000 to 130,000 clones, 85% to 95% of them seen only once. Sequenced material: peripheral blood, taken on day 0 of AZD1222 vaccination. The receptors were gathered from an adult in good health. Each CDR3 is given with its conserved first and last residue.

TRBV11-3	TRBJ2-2	CASSVRDRGNTGELFF
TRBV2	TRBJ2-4	CASQPGSLAKNIQYF
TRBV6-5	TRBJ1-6	CASSPTGTDNSPLHF
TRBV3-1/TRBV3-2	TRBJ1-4	CASSHRTGRYEKLFF
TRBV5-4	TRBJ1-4	CASSLGVASTNEKLFF
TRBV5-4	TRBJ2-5	CASSLELETQYF
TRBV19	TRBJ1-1	CASHRGVLTEAFF
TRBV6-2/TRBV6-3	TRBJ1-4	CASSYGTGQATNEKLFF
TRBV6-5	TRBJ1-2	CASRYPGQGDYGYTF
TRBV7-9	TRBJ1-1	CASSSWTVNTEAFF
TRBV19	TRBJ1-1	CASSIAGQGATEAFF
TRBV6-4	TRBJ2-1	CASSDSASGGSYNEQFF
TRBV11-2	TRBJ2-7	CASSLGVSGEQYF
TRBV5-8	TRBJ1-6	CASSLAGSYNSPLHF
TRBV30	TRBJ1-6	CAYQTGGISPLHF
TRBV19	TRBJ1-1	CASSIDRPLNTEAFF
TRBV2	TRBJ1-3	CASSLPTVSGNTIYF
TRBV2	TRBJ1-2	CASRPEYGYTF